These 26 T cell receptor beta chains were all obtained from the same sample, sequenced in a study of blood T cells in healthy people across ages. Together with a sample-barcoded 5' primer, a J-beta primer mix was included in a second PCR lasting about 6 to 11 cycles. TCRdb independently ran MiXCR on the 5' RACE reads; one entry per CDR3 protein. The repertoire holds about a million distinct CDR3 sequences, with around 54% as singletons. The sample comprised blood. These receptor sequences come from a woman aged 55-69 years in good health.

This chain links TRBV7-2 with TRBJ1-1; D gene uncertain. The ends were cut back, 1 base at V and 4 bases at J, with 10 bases in the middle. From germline, CDR1 is SGHTA and CDR2 FQGNSA. The CDR3 spans 14 residues. CDR3 sequence (DNA): TGTGCCAGCAGCTTAGATAGGGATGTCACTGAAGCTTTCTTT. It is translated as CASSLDRDVTEAFF. Using reference TRBV7-2 and TRBJ1-1 for the parts outside the CDR3, the full variable domain is GAGVSQSPSNKVTEKGKDVELRCDPISGHTALYWYRQSLGQGLEFLIYFQGNSAPDKSGLPSDRFSAERTGGSVSTLTIQRTQQEDSAVYLCASSLDRDVTEAFFGQGTRLTVV.

The CDR3 region has the DNA TGTGCCAGCAGCGGCCGAACGGGGACTGGCGGGACCTACGAGCAGTACTTC. Its translation: CASSGRTGTGGTYEQYF. The chain links TRBV13 to TRBJ2-7; D possibly corresponds to TRBD2 (6 bases). Trimming left V 5 bases short and J 2 bases short, with 22 bases between. The CDR3 extends over 17 amino acids. Germline CDR1 is PRHDT and CDR2 is FYEKMQ (reference sequence).

The chain couples TRBV12-3 or TRBV12-4 to TRBJ2-4; no reliable D call. The CDR3 loop spans 15 amino acids. Trimming removed 3 bases from V and 7 bases from J, with 16 bases in between. This chain's CDR3 is CASSLGVQISNIQYF. The CDR3 coding sequence is TGTGCCAGCAGTTTGGGCGTACAGATATCGAACATTCAGTACTTC.

The rearrangement links TRBV5-1 to TRBJ2-1; TRBD1 or TRBD2 may be the D gene (6 bases each). This CDR3 spans 16 amino acids. V gave up 0 bases and J gave up 5 bases, with 15 bases separating them. The V gene's germline CDR1 is SGHRS and CDR2 YFSETQ. CDR3: CASSLGEGGKNNEQFF. The DNA of the CDR3 is TGCGCCAGCAGCTTGGGTGAGGGGGGAAAAAACAATGAGCAGTTCTTC.

The chain joins TRBV4-2 to TRBJ1-1; 7 bases fit TRBD1. V shed 4 bases, J shed 11 bases, and the junction held 10 bases outside the gene matches. The CDR3 consists of 13 residues. Looked up from germline, CDR1 is LGHNA and CDR2 is YNFKEQ. CDR3 amino acids: CASSPSRLTGAFF. CDR3 in DNA: TGTGCCAGCAGCCCGAGTCGACTGACAGGGGCTTTCTTT.

The chain joins TRBV30 to TRBJ2-1; D uncertain. Germline V gene data show CDR1 as GTSNPN and CDR2 as SVGIG (reference sequence). V was pared by 4 bases and J by 6 bases, with 13 bases between. CDR3 length equals 13 residues. CDR3 in DNA: TGTGCCTGGACGGTTGGCCTATTCAATGAGCAGTTCTTC. This gives the protein CAWTVGLFNEQFF.

The chain carries TRBV7-6 and TRBJ2-1; 7 bases are a match to TRBD1. The V and J ends lost 5 bases and 4 bases, in that order; junction bases with no gene match: 11. Germline V gene data show CDR1 as SGHVS and CDR2 as FNYEAQ. The length of the CDR3 is 16 residues. The CDR3 bases are TGTGCCAGCAGCCCGTGGGCTTCGACAGGGTACAATGAGCAGTTCTTC. It translates to CASSPWASTGYNEQFF.

The rearrangement uses TRBV14 and TRBJ1-6; the D gene is possibly TRBD1 (6 bases). CDR3 size: 14 residues. Germline lookup yields CDR1 SGHDN and CDR2 FVKESK. Trimming took off 4 bases at V and 10 bases at J, with 14 bases between the two ends. The CDR3 spells CASSRDTGLSPLHF. The CDR3 nucleotides are TGTGCCAGCAGCCGAGATACAGGGCTCTCACCCCTCCACTTT.

The chain combines TRBV6-6 with TRBJ2-1, with D perhaps being TRBD1 or TRBD2 (6 bases each). There are 11 residues in the CDR3. V was shortened by 4 bases and J by 14 bases, with 12 bases between the two germline ends. Germline-derived CDR1 and CDR2 are MNHNY and SVGAGI (reference sequence). The CDR3 bases are TGTGCCAGCAGTTCCAGGGGCGGGGAGTTCTTC. It encodes CASSSRGGEFF.

The chain uses TRBV2 and TRBJ2-3, with no clear D. Germline V lookup: CDR1 SNHLY, CDR2 FYNNEI. The CDR3 extends over 13 amino acids. Trimming took 3 bases from V and 10 from J, leaving 14 bases between them. The DNA for the CDR3 is TGTGCCAGCAGTGATCCACCCTCGGTTCCGCAGTATTTT. It is translated as CASSDPPSVPQYF.

This chain links TRBV2 with TRBJ1-4; the match to TRBD1 covers 7 bases. Unmatched junction bases numbered 4, after V lost 1 base and J lost 5 bases. Germline CDR1 and CDR2: SNHLY and FYNNEI. This CDR3 comprises 15 residues. In nucleotides, the CDR3 is TGTGCCAGCAGTGAAGGGGACAGACTCAATGAAAAACTGTTTTTT. Encoded protein: CASSEGDRLNEKLFF. The full variable domain, rest sourced from reference TRBV2 and TRBJ1-4, is EPEVTQTPSHQVTQMGQEVILRCVPISNHLYFYWYRQILGQKVEFLVSFYNNEISEKSEIFDDQFSVERPDGSNFTLKIRSTKLEDSAMYFCASSEGDRLNEKLFFGSGTQLSVL.

The CDR3 sequence is CASSSPRQGGYEQYF. The CDR3 region has the DNA TGTGCCAGCAGTTCCCCTCGACAGGGCGGCTACGAGCAGTACTTC. This rearrangement joins TRBV28 to TRBJ2-7; 7 bases line up with TRBD1. The CDR3 sequence is 15 residues long. Germline values: CDR1 MDHEN, CDR2 SYDVKM. V lost 4 bases and J lost 3; bases outside the gene matches: 9.

This clonotype was detected only a few times. The CDR3 protein is CASSYLTGANEQFF. The DNA for the CDR3 is TGTGCCAGCAGTTATCTGACAGGGGCCAATGAGCAGTTCTTC. J is TRBJ2-1 and V is TRBV28, with TRBD1 matching 8 bases. Germline V gives CDR1 MDHEN, CDR2 SYDVKM. The CDR3 runs 14 residues. The junction had 5 bases not matched to a gene; V was cut back by 4 bases and J by 6 bases.

This chain connects TRBV29-1 to TRBJ2-6; D unresolved. The CDR3 is made up of 13 amino acids. The germline V gene has CDR1 SQVTM and CDR2 ANQGSEA. V lost 5 bases, J lost 1 base, and 6 bases lay in between. DNA of the CDR3: TGCAGCGTTCAGACTTCTGGGGCCAACGTCCTGACTTTC. Its protein is CSVQTSGANVLTF.

A few counts support this clonotype. The chain combines TRBV29-1 with TRBJ2-7; 7 positions match TRBD1. With 3 bases clipped from V and 3 bases from J, the junction kept 11 bases outside the gene matches. CDR1 SQVTM and CDR2 ANQGSEA come from the germline V gene. The length of the CDR3 is 15 residues. The CDR3 region is CSVDTGQAGVYEQYF. CDR3 bases: TGCAGCGTTGATACTGGACAGGCCGGTGTCTACGAGCAGTACTTC.

The rearrangement uses TRBV30 and TRBJ2-2; D possibly corresponds to TRBD2 (5 bases). Germline values: CDR1 GTSNPN, CDR2 SVGIG (reference sequence). With 7 bases removed from V and 5 bases from J, the gap between germline ends came to 20 bases. This CDR3 comprises 15 residues. The CDR3, as DNA: TGTGCCTTCGGACTGGTTGGGCCGACGACCGGGGAGCTGTTTTTT. Amino acid sequence: CAFGLVGPTTGELFF.

The rearrangement links TRBV20-1 to TRBJ2-5, with 10 bases matching TRBD2. The CDR3 is made up of 15 amino acids. The ends lost 6 bases at V and 0 bases at J; junction bases unmatched: 7. Germline CDR1 and CDR2: DFQATT and SNEGSKA (reference sequence). Here the CDR3 reads CSAAGTSEYQETQYF. DNA for the CDR3: TGCAGTGCAGCCGGGACTAGCGAGTACCAAGAGACCCAGTACTTC.

The rearrangement uses TRBV29-1 and TRBJ1-1; TRBD1 agrees at 7 bases. CDR1 SQVTM and CDR2 ANQGSEA come from the germline V gene. The CDR3 length is 15 residues. With 4 bases clipped from V and 1 base from J, the junction kept 9 bases outside the gene matches. CDR3 in amino acids: CSVVGDRARNTEAFF. In nucleotides, the CDR3 is TGCAGCGTTGTAGGCGACAGGGCGAGGAACACTGAAGCTTTCTTT.

The chain joins TRBV10-3 to TRBJ2-3, with a tentative D call TRBD2 (6 bases). Trimming shortened V by 7 bases and J by 2 bases, and 16 bases separated the two germline ends. The CDR3 has 15 amino acids. Germline V lookup: CDR1 ENHRY, CDR2 SYGVKD. CDR3 bases: TGTGCCATCACTCAAGGTGGGGGGAACACAGATACGCAGTATTTT. Translating gives CAITQGGGNTDTQYF.

This chain joins TRBV20-1 and TRBJ2-1, with 12 positions matching TRBD2. The CDR3 contains 13 residues. The J segment lost 9 bases and the V segment lost 7 bases, leaving 7 bases of the junction unmatched. Looked up from germline, CDR1 is DFQATT and CDR2 is SNEGSKA (reference sequence). The CDR3 sequence is CSGVRTSGTEQFF. The CDR3 DNA follows: TGCAGTGGAGTAAGGACTAGCGGGACTGAGCAGTTCTTC.

This clonotype showed up just a few times. In DNA form, the CDR3 reads TGTGCCAGCAGTTTCGGAGCGGGAGGGAGGACAGATACGCAGTATTTT. This sequence encodes CASSFGAGGRTDTQYF. This chain connects TRBV27 to TRBJ2-3; TRBD2 matches at 10 bases. The CDR3 contains 16 residues. J gave up 3 bases and V 3 bases, and 6 bases lay outside the gene matches. The germline gives CDR1 MNHEY, CDR2 SMNVEV (reference sequence).

V and J are TRBV25-1 and TRBJ2-3; perhaps TRBD2 as D (5 bases). This CDR3 is built from 13 residues. Trimming stripped 0 bases from V and 8 bases from J, with 9 bases between. Germline lookup yields CDR1 MGHDK and CDR2 SYGVNS. CDR3: CASSEYLLATQYF. The DNA for the CDR3 is TGTGCCAGCAGTGAATATTTGCTAGCTACGCAGTATTTT.

This clonotype has a single count. CDR3 loop: CASSIRTGDNEQYF. CDR3 bases: TGCGCCAGCAGCATCAGGACAGGGGATAATGAGCAGTACTTC. The rearrangement uses TRBV5-1 and TRBJ2-5; TRBD1 aligns across 9 bases. CDR1 and CDR2 (germline): SGHRS, YFSETQ. V was pared by 4 bases and J by 11 bases, with 12 bases of the junction left unmatched. The CDR3 has 14 residues. Filled out from reference TRBV5-1 and TRBJ2-5, the complete variable domain reads KAGVTQTPRYLIKTRGQQVTLSCSPISGHRSVSWYQQTPGQGLQFLFEYFSETQRNKGNFPGRFSGRQFSNSRSEMNVSTLELGDSALYLCASSIRTGDNEQYFGPGTRLLVL.

There are a few counts of this clonotype. This chain connects TRBV7-2 to TRBJ2-1, with TRBD2 identical over 12 bases. This CDR3 is 16 amino acids long. With 3 bases clipped from V and 7 bases from J, the junction kept 7 bases outside the gene matches. Germline V gives CDR1 SGHTA, CDR2 FQGNSA. This CDR3 is CASSFTSGRQGNEQFF. In DNA form, the CDR3 reads TGTGCCAGCAGCTTCACTAGCGGGAGGCAGGGAAATGAGCAGTTCTTC.

This clonotype was seen once. The chain has TRBV7-8 and TRBJ2-5; D is unresolved. With 1 base removed from V and 7 bases from J, the gap between germline ends came to 7 bases. Germline CDR1 is SGHVS and CDR2 is FQNEAQ. The CDR3 loop spans 12 amino acids. Here the CDR3 DNA reads TGTGCCAGCAGCTTAGGGCACGGGACCCAGTACTTC. It is translated as CASSLGHGTQYF.

The gene calls are TRBV7-7 and TRBJ2-1; TRBD2 matches at 7 bases. The germline gives CDR1 SSHAT, CDR2 FNYEAQ (reference sequence). Unmatched junction bases numbered 12, after V lost 3 bases and J lost 4 bases. The CDR3 extends over 17 amino acids. The DNA of the CDR3 is TGTGCCAGCAGCTTGGAACTTGCGGGAGCGTATTACAATGAGCAGTTCTTC. Translated: CASSLELAGAYYNEQFF.